This T cell receptor (beta chain) was sequenced in a study of T cells after posttransplantation cyclophosphamide (dated by TCRdb to 2016 to 2018). At the level of the whole study: Using TRB sequencing, the study followed how the T cell repertoire rebuilt after myeloablative bone marrow transplantation with posttransplantation cyclophosphamide given as GVHD prophylaxis. Antigen receptor sequencing was done on samples from 35 PTCy-treated patients and from approximately 17 related bone marrow donors of those patients. Blood from all 30 or so PTCy patients who had 1-year posttransplant specimens underwent TRB sequencing. TRB sequencing was also done on up to about 3 additional blood samples from 2 to 5.2 years after transplant in 3 patients, and on pretransplant blood from several patients. Because TRA and TRB clonality correlated tightly in some 10 samples, the subsequent TCR analyses were limited to TRB only. Public TRB sequences were checked against a database of over 3,500 sequences associated with responses to pathogens, tumor antigens, self-antigens and alloantigens. The investigation overall reported the following: Donor-recipient similarity was low at 1-2 months but rose over the first year, and later blood repertoires were often dominated by donor CD8+ memory clones. The TRB repertoires of T cells infiltrating skin or GI tract showed only limited overlap with the TRB repertoires of T cells in blood. Across around 48 patients, recipient CMV seropositivity and CMV reactivation were highly associated with TRB clonality; PTCy diversity was similar to CNI/methotrexate controls.

This sample's treatment or condition label indicates: high-dose cyclophosphamide on days +3 and +4 as single-agent GVHD prophylaxis. For conditioning, the PTCy patients got busulfan and fludarabine, then a related or unrelated marrow graft, followed by cyclophosphamide on days +3 and +4. The PTCy-treated patients were drawn from a prospective, multi-institutional clinical trial. Peripheral blood and bone marrow mononuclear cells were isolated by Ficoll-Hypaque density centrifugation and were cryopreserved. The CDR3 runs 13 amino acids, cysteine and phenylalanine included. CDR3 DNA only is kept here, 39 bases in frame from base 1. CDR1 and CDR2, looked up from the germline V gene, are SGHVS and FNYEAQ. V is pared back by 4 bases and J by 4 bases, with 9 bases lying between the germline termini. This clone was seen repeatedly, ten times or more. Its antigen remains unidentified. No quality values exist for individual bases; no much larger clone is one base distant.

Genomic DNA was the input for TRB sequencing, which was run either with the immunoSEQ assay at survey resolution or with the hsTCRB kit. From the authors' description of their analysis: The immunoSEQ software was used for initial read processing, and the LymphoSeq R package was used for repertoire analyses. Clonality was calculated as 1 minus normalized Shannon entropy, and the Gini coefficient was also calculated for each TRB dataset. To infer phenotypes in unsorted samples, TRB sequences from sorted subsets of the recipient or donor were mapped onto unsorted samples from the same recipient. The clones in this table, taken by TCRdb from immuneACCESS, are in-frame only. Not every clone is retained; where verified, under half of the shortfall comes from an unresolved V gene, and the cause of the rest is unknown. That table supplies the V and J calls and clone size; D and trimming were determined from the DNA. This sample is represented by over 15,000 clones, with no singletons among them. 0.54% of the sample rests with the top ten.

The sequence was obtained from a female patient younger than 45 who received an allogeneic stem cell transplant from a related donor, was CMV-positive, and had no GVHD. After a transplant, certain T cells may trace back to the graft donor. The sample was PBMCs, taken after allogeneic stem cell transplant with posttransplant cyclophosphamide. The chain uses TRBV7-6 and TRBJ2-3, with the D gene not clear enough to name. DNA sequence: TGTGCCAGCAGCTCACTCTCACCAGATACGCAGTATTTT. It encodes CASSSLSPDTQYF.